Listed below are T cell receptor beta chains from one sample, sequenced in a study of T cell responses to AZD1222 COVID-19 vaccine. Assay: immunoSEQ multiplex PCR; the TCRdb copy retains only in-frame clones and omits some. Counted here are 100,000 to 150,000 clones, more than 80% occurring once; the ten biggest clones make up around 4.4%. The specimen comprised peripheral blood, sampled 28 days after the second AZD1222 dose. The receptors derive from an adult who received the AZD1222 COVID-19 vaccine. Both conserved end residues are part of each CDR3. D genes are given only for firm matches. Expanded clones get a size class; other rows say once, few or many, or leave the size out.

D	size	V	J	CDR3	DNA
NA	NA	TRBV5-1	TRBJ1-5	CASSARGNQPQHF	TGCGCCAGCAGCGCGAGGGGCAATCAGCCCCAGCATTTT
NA	NA	TRBV6-5	TRBJ1-2	CASSRAFSPHGYTF	TGTGCCAGCTCCCGGGCCTTCAGCCCGCATGGCTACACCTTC
TRBD1	NA	TRBV4-1	TRBJ1-5	CASSQGPGTGNQPQHF	TGCGCCAGCAGCCAAGGTCCCGGGACAGGGAATCAGCCCCAGCATTTT
TRBD2	once	TRBV3-1/TRBV3-2	TRBJ2-3	CASSHSLAGGADTQYF	TGTGCCAGCAGCCATAGCCTAGCGGGGGGGGCAGATACGCAGTATTTT
NA	NA	TRBV7-2	TRBJ1-1	CASSLTGRSEAFF	TGTGCCAGCAGCTTAACGGGGAGGTCTGAAGCTTTCTTT
TRBD1	NA	TRBV7-2	TRBJ1-5	CASSLVFSTGGLQPQHF	TGTGCCAGCAGCTTAGTCTTCTCAACAGGGGGTCTTCAGCCCCAGCATTTT
NA	NA	TRBV30	TRBJ2-5	CARDVNWETQYF	TGTGCCCGGGACGTCAACTGGGAGACCCAGTACTTC
TRBD2	NA	TRBV6-5	TRBJ2-7	CASRRGGLSSYEQYF	TGTGCCAGCAGGCGGGGGGGCTTGAGCTCCTACGAGCAGTACTTC
NA	few	TRBV5-4	TRBJ2-2	CASSGTTGFTGELFF	TGTGCCAGCAGCGGGACAACAGGGTTCACCGGGGAGCTGTTTTTT
TRBD2	NA	TRBV19	TRBJ2-1	CASTLLAGGLNEQFF	TGTGCCAGTACCCTACTAGCGGGGGGGCTAAATGAGCAGTTCTTC
NA	NA	TRBV10-1	TRBJ2-3	CASSRDSSSDTQYF	TGCGCCAGTAGCCGGGACTCCTCTTCAGATACGCAGTATTTT
NA	NA	TRBV5-1	TRBJ2-5	CASSFSQGRTIRETQYF	TGCGCCAGCAGCTTCTCGCAGGGGAGAACCATTCGAGAGACCCAGTACTTC
NA	NA	TRBV19	TRBJ1-5	CASTLDKYQPQHF	TGTGCCAGTACCCTCGATAAGTATCAGCCCCAGCATTTT
NA	NA	TRBV19	TRBJ1-4	CASTGGATNEKLFF	TGTGCCAGTACGGGGGGCGCAACTAATGAAAAACTGTTTTTT
NA	NA	TRBV28	TRBJ2-7	CASSSPRWQGIFEQYF	TGTGCCAGCAGTTCACCCCGATGGCAGGGTATATTCGAGCAGTACTTC
TRBD2	NA	TRBV30	TRBJ2-5	CAWSVGSGGGQETQYF	TGTGCCTGGAGTGTAGGTAGCGGGGGGGGTCAAGAGACCCAGTACTTC
NA	NA	TRBV19	TRBJ1-2	CASSIDRYGYTF	TGTGCCAGTAGTATCGACCGATATGGCTACACCTTC
NA	NA	TRBV5-1	TRBJ2-1	CASSPNRDINEQFF	TGCGCCAGCAGCCCAAACAGGGATATCAATGAGCAGTTCTTC
NA	NA	TRBV18	TRBJ2-7	CASSPSGPSYEQYF	TGTGCCAGCTCACCATCGGGGCCTTCCTACGAGCAGTACTTC
NA	NA	TRBV3-1/TRBV3-2	TRBJ2-3	CASSDSRGAYTDTQYF	TGTGCCAGCAGCGATTCACGGGGGGCCTACACAGATACGCAGTATTTT
TRBD1	few	TRBV19	TRBJ1-5	CASSIGGTGNQPQHF	TGTGCCAGTAGTATAGGGGGGACAGGAAATCAGCCCCAGCATTTT
TRBD1	NA	TRBV7-9	TRBJ2-7	CASSSWDRVGYEQYF	TGTGCCAGCAGCTCCTGGGACAGGGTGGGCTACGAGCAGTACTTC
TRBD1	NA	TRBV4-1	TRBJ1-5	CASSPQGNNQPQHF	TGCGCCAGCAGCCCACAGGGGAACAATCAGCCCCAGCATTTT
NA	NA	TRBV6-5	TRBJ1-1	CARGNEGRRSAEAFF	TGTGCCAGGGGGAATGAGGGGCGGCGATCAGCTGAAGCTTTCTTT
NA	NA	TRBV19	TRBJ1-4	CASSNTATNEKLFF	TGTGCCAGTAGTAATACCGCAACTAATGAAAAACTGTTTTTT
TRBD2	NA	TRBV7-2	TRBJ2-1	CASSLSGGTYNEQFF	TGTGCCAGCAGCTTGAGCGGGGGAACCTACAATGAGCAGTTCTTC
NA	once	TRBV29-1	TRBJ2-7	CSVVVSGYTYEQYF	TGCAGCGTTGTCGTTTCGGGGTACACCTACGAGCAGTACTTC
NA	NA	TRBV7-3	TRBJ2-2	CASSLVGTRGNTGELFF	TGTGCCAGCAGCCTGGTCGGGACAAGGGGAAACACCGGGGAGCTGTTTTTT
TRBD1	few	TRBV24-1	TRBJ1-1	CATSVGQGTEAFF	TGTGCCACCAGTGTAGGACAGGGTACTGAAGCTTTCTTT
NA	NA	TRBV2	TRBJ1-2	CASSEPPRAGNYGYTF	TGTGCCAGCAGTGAACCCCCTCGGGCAGGGAACTATGGCTACACCTTC
NA	NA	TRBV30	TRBJ1-5	CAWSVWGLGQPQHF	TGTGCCTGGAGTGTGTGGGGGCTAGGACAGCCCCAGCATTTT
NA	NA	TRBV6-2/TRBV6-3	TRBJ1-5	CASSYSFGLGGDRQPQHF	TGTGCCAGCAGTTACTCGTTCGGGCTCGGAGGGGATCGTCAGCCCCAGCATTTT
NA	NA	TRBV24-1	TRBJ1-3	CATTQRRVNTIYF	TGTGCCACCACCCAAAGGCGGGTAAACACCATATATTTT
NA	NA	TRBV9	TRBJ2-7	CASSVASGGEQYF	TGTGCCAGCAGCGTAGCTTCCGGAGGCGAGCAGTACTTC
TRBD1	NA	TRBV6-5	TRBJ2-7	CASSYKGTGEQYF	TGTGCCAGCAGTTACAAGGGGACAGGCGAGCAGTACTTC
NA	NA	TRBV19	TRBJ1-2	CASSIDRGKTNYGYTF	TGTGCCAGTAGTATAGATCGGGGGAAAACTAACTATGGCTACACCTTC
NA	NA	TRBV11-1	TRBJ1-6	CASSLVGPLKTLHF	TGTGCCAGCAGCTTAGTGGGACCGCTGAAGACCCTCCACTTT
TRBD1	NA	TRBV19	TRBJ1-1	CASSRGMNTEAFF	TGTGCCAGTAGCAGGGGGATGAACACTGAAGCTTTCTTT
TRBD1	NA	TRBV10-3	TRBJ2-5	CAIRPGQQETQYF	TGTGCCATCAGGCCGGGACAGCAAGAGACCCAGTACTTC
TRBD1	NA	TRBV7-2	TRBJ1-3	CASSSQGSSGNTIYF	TGTGCCAGCAGCTCACAGGGGAGCTCTGGAAACACCATATATTTT
TRBD1	NA	TRBV4-1	TRBJ2-3	CASSQRTWTGVETDTQYF	TGCGCCAGCAGCCAGAGGACTTGGACAGGGGTTGAAACAGATACGCAGTATTTT
TRBD1	NA	TRBV10-2	TRBJ1-1	CASILRGEAFF	TGCGCCAGCATTCTCAGGGGGGAAGCTTTCTTT
NA	NA	TRBV6-5	TRBJ2-5	CASSYPGGQGETQYF	TGTGCCAGCAGTTACCCTGGGGGCCAGGGGGAGACCCAGTACTTC
TRBD2	NA	TRBV7-2	TRBJ2-1	CASRDAGGPRGEQFF	TGTGCCAGCAGGGACGCGGGGGGGCCTCGTGGTGAGCAGTTCTTC
TRBD1	NA	TRBV5-1	TRBJ2-2	CASSYDRGRTGELFF	TGCGCCAGCAGCTACGACAGGGGGCGCACCGGGGAGCTGTTTTTT
TRBD1	NA	TRBV7-2	TRBJ1-1	CASSLVGTVNTEAFF	TGTGCCAGCAGCTTAGTCGGGACAGTGAACACTGAAGCTTTCTTT
NA	few	TRBV7-8	TRBJ2-3	CASSSLDSTDTQYF	TGTGCCAGCAGCTCACTAGACAGCACAGATACGCAGTATTTT
NA	NA	TRBV19	TRBJ2-3	CASSTRSGRTDTQYF	TGTGCCAGTAGTACGAGGTCAGGGAGAACAGATACGCAGTATTTT
NA	NA	TRBV5-4	TRBJ2-7	CASSFGQAIYEQYF	TGTGCCAGCAGCTTTGGCCAGGCAATCTACGAGCAGTACTTC
NA	NA	TRBV28	TRBJ1-2	CATSIPGGPSHGYTF	TGTGCCACCTCGATACCCGGGGGACCTTCCCATGGCTACACCTTC
NA	NA	TRBV16	TRBJ1-4	CASSQRTDNEKLFF	TGTGCCAGCAGCCAGAGGACCGATAATGAAAAACTGTTTTTT
NA	NA	TRBV25-1	TRBJ1-1	CASTLEGRNTEAFF	TGTGCCAGCACACTGGAGGGTCGGAACACTGAAGCTTTCTTT
NA	NA	TRBV5-6	TRBJ1-2	CASSRFWGVLEANYGYTF	TGTGCCAGCAGCCGATTCTGGGGAGTCCTAGAAGCTAACTATGGCTACACCTTC
NA	NA	TRBV5-1	TRBJ2-7	CASSFGDGSSYEQYF	TGCGCCAGCAGCTTCGGGGACGGGAGCTCCTACGAGCAGTACTTC
NA	NA	TRBV3-1/TRBV3-2	TRBJ1-4	CASSHRSEKLFF	TGTGCCAGCAGCCACCGATCCGAAAAACTGTTTTTT